This T cell receptor beta chain derives from a study of T cells in Graves' hyperthyroidism and ophthalmopathy. The V gene's germline CDR1 is SGHRS and CDR2 YFSETQ. With termini counted, the CDR3 has 13 amino acids. From RNA transcripts, TCR beta CDR3 regions were amplified. A set of HTBI primers served as the primers for a first-round RT-PCR of the TCR CDR3. TCRdb used MiXCR to reprocess the multiplex PCR reads, holding one entry per CDR3 protein. The profile shows fewer than 110,000 distinct CDR3 sequences, less than 55% of them singletons. As for this clonotype: The CDR3 does not end in the conserved phenylalanine or tryptophan, so this is likely a read error. The DNA is left out, because the CDR3 cannot be placed on it with certainty; the CDR3 is given as TCRdb lists it.

The receptor comes from a man aged 35 to 55 with Graves' hyperthyroidism. Sequenced material: blood. The chain carries TRBV5-1 and TRBJ2-5. This CDR3 reads CASSRGYQETQCC.